The 25 T cell receptor beta chains reported below all come from one sample, sequenced in a study of cytomegalovirus exposure and HLA in healthy donors. Primers: 60 Vbeta forward and 13 Jbeta reverse. The assay was immunoSEQ multiplex PCR, and TCRdb's table has in-frame clones only and misses some. Here the sample spans roughly 200,000 clones, 70% being singletons. The source material was PBMCs. These receptors all stem from a man between 40 and 49 years old in good health and CMV-seropositive.

The chain is built from TRBV10-3 and TRBJ1-1; TRBD1 aligns across 7 bases. Germline V gene data show CDR1 as ENHRY and CDR2 as SYGVKD. The CDR3 contains 14 residues. After removal of 0 bases from V and 7 bases from J, the junction contained 5 bases not matched to a gene. Here the CDR3 reads CAISESGTVNEAFF. CDR3 nucleotides: TGTGCCATCAGTGAGTCCGGGACAGTTAATGAAGCTTTCTTT.

The rearrangement joins TRBV25-1 to TRBJ2-3; D is unclear. In germline, CDR1 is MGHDK, CDR2 SYGVNS. V shed 7 bases and J shed 3 bases, with 8 bases lying between them. This CDR3 contains 12 residues. The DNA for the CDR3 is TGTGCCAGCAACACCGGGACAGATACGCAGTATTTT. Its translation is CASNTGTDTQYF.

The chain has TRBV25-1 and TRBJ2-5; D call uncertain. Germline V gene lookup returns CDR1 MGHDK and CDR2 SYGVNS. The CDR3 extends over 14 amino acids. The V end lost 6 bases, the J end lost 6 bases, and 17 bases lay between the germline ends. The CDR3 coding sequence is TGTGCCAGCAGCCCCCCCGGTAACTTGAAGACCCAGTACTTC. Translated: CASSPPGNLKTQYF.

The chain uses TRBV7-9 and TRBJ2-7, with TRBD1 matching 9 bases. The V gene's germline CDR1 is SEHNR and CDR2 FQNEAQ (reference sequence). The CDR3 length is 15 residues. The trim removed 3 bases at V and 6 bases at J, leaving 9 bases unmatched. Written as DNA, the CDR3 is TGTGCCAGCAGCTTTTTCGACAGGGGGATTAGCGAGCAGTACTTC. Amino acid sequence: CASSFFDRGISEQYF.

This sequence joins TRBV10-3 and TRBJ1-1, with 8 bases lining up with TRBD1. V was clipped by 6 bases and J by 1 base; unmatched bases: 10. CDR3 length equals 16 residues. CDR1 and CDR2 (germline): ENHRY, SYGVKD. CDR3 sequence: CAIRDGQGGGNTEAFF. The CDR3 nucleotides read TGTGCCATCAGGGATGGACAGGGAGGGGGGAACACTGAAGCTTTCTTT.

This chain links TRBV5-6 with TRBJ1-6; D is possibly TRBD1 (5 bases). The CDR3 covers 14 residues. CDR1 is SGHDT and CDR2 is YYEEEE in the germline V gene. V was clipped by 4 bases and J by 10 bases, with 15 bases between them. CDR3 bases: TGTGCCAGCAGCACGGGGGGGAGGGGATCACCCCTCCACTTT. Protein: CASSTGGRGSPLHF.

This chain joins TRBV6-5 and TRBJ2-6; no definite D call. Trimming cost V 5 bases and J 1 base, with 3 bases left between them. The germline gives CDR1 MNHEY, CDR2 SVGAGI. This CDR3 is built from 13 residues. CDR3 sequence reads: CASSLSGANVLTF. CDR3 in DNA: TGTGCCAGCAGTCTGTCTGGGGCCAACGTCCTGACTTTC.

This clone was seen a few times. The chain combines TRBV7-2 with TRBJ2-3, with 7 bases fitting TRBD2. CDR1 SGHTA and CDR2 FQGNSA come from the germline V gene. V shed 1 base, J shed 1 base, and the junction held 5 bases outside the gene matches. CDR3 length: 16 residues. The CDR3 loop reads CASSLGRGEGTDTQYF. For the CDR3, the DNA is TGTGCCAGCAGCTTAGGACGGGGGGAGGGCACAGATACGCAGTATTTT.

The chain has TRBV2 and TRBJ2-7; the D is unclear. Germline CDR1 reads SNHLY; CDR2 reads FYNNEI. This CDR3 region has 14 residues. Trimming shortened V by 3 bases and J by 0 bases, and 9 bases separated the two germline ends. The CDR3 coding sequence is TGTGCCAGCAGTGATGAAATCTACTCCTACGAGCAGTACTTC. Its protein is CASSDEIYSYEQYF.

V is TRBV7-9 and J is TRBJ2-1; TRBD2 is a possible D gene (7 bases). This CDR3 is 15 amino acids long. Per germline, CDR1 SEHNR and CDR2 FQNEAQ (reference sequence). V lost 5 bases, J lost 8 bases, and 19 bases lay in between. The CDR3 DNA reads TGTGCCAGCAGCCCACAAGGCGGGGGCCCCGATGAGCAGTTCTTC. Translation: CASSPQGGGPDEQFF.

V gene TRBV7-9 combines with J gene TRBJ2-7; D remains unclear. The CDR3 contains 12 residues. Trimming left V 7 bases short and J 3 bases short, with 10 bases between. Germline CDR1 SEHNR, CDR2 FQNEAQ (reference sequence). The CDR3 spells CASTLGDYEQYF. CDR3 coding DNA: TGTGCCAGCACTCTAGGAGACTACGAGCAGTACTTC.

The gene calls are TRBV4-1 and TRBJ1-1; D is undetermined. CDR1 is MGHRA, CDR2 YSYEKL, per germline. V lost 0 bases and J lost 0, with 14 bases in between. This CDR3 region has 17 residues. The DNA of the CDR3 is TGCGCCAGCAGCCAAGAAGTACGAGAGACACTGAACACTGAAGCTTTCTTT. This sequence encodes CASSQEVRETLNTEAFF.

The genes are TRBV28 and TRBJ2-7; TRBD1 aligns across 9 bases. Germline V gene lookup returns CDR1 MDHEN and CDR2 SYDVKM. The CDR3 sequence is 15 residues long. J lost 3 bases, V lost 6 bases, and 9 bases had no gene match. The CDR3 spells CASRPPGQGLYEQYF. DNA of the CDR3: TGTGCCAGCAGACCTCCGGGACAGGGACTCTACGAGCAGTACTTC.

The rearrangement uses TRBV19 and TRBJ2-4; 8 bases are a match to TRBD2. Germline V gene lookup returns CDR1 LNHDA and CDR2 SQIVND (reference sequence). J lost 8 bases, V lost 4 bases, and 7 bases had no gene match. CDR3 length: 14 amino acids. CDR3 in amino acids: CASSTGGARDIQYF. Here the CDR3 DNA reads TGTGCCAGTAGTACCGGGGGGGCCCGGGACATTCAGTACTTC.

This rearrangement joins TRBV25-1 to TRBJ1-4; D gene uncertain. V lost 3 bases, J lost 7 bases, and 18 bases lay in between. There are 16 residues in the CDR3. The germline V gene encodes CDR1 MGHDK and CDR2 SYGVNS. The CDR3 coding sequence is TGTGCCAGCAGTGATCCCGCGGAGCAGACGGGTGAAAAACTGTTTTTT. Protein sequence: CASSDPAEQTGEKLFF.

In nucleotides, the CDR3 is TGTGCCAGCAGCCAGGGGGACAGCTATCAGCCCCAGCATTTT. Translated: CASSQGDSYQPQHF. The chain is built from TRBV7-9 and TRBJ1-5, with 7 bases aligning to TRBD1. V shed 5 bases and J 5 bases; nucleotides not matched to a gene: 6. CDR1 and CDR2 from the germline V gene are SEHNR and FQNEAQ (reference sequence). This CDR3 is built from 14 residues.

The chain employs TRBV4-1 and TRBJ1-6; TRBD1 matches at 10 bases. The ends lost 1 base at V and 6 bases at J; junction bases unmatched: 0. CDR3 length: 15 amino acids. Germline CDR1 reads MGHRA; CDR2 reads YSYEKL. CDR3: CASSQGDRGNSPLHF. The CDR3 nucleotides are TGCGCCAGCAGCCAAGGGGACAGGGGTAATTCACCCCTCCACTTT.

The chain has TRBV12-5 and TRBJ2-1, with D possibly TRBD2 on 6 matching bases. Germline V lookup: CDR1 LGHNT, CDR2 FRNRAP. The ends were cut back, 1 base at V and 10 bases at J, with 11 bases in the middle. The CDR3 runs to 13 residues. The CDR3 reads CASGLEIRGEQFF. CDR3 DNA: TGTGCTAGTGGTTTGGAAATCCGGGGGGAGCAGTTCTTC. Full variable domain (missing parts from reference TRBV12-5 and TRBJ2-1): DARVTQTPRHKVTEMGQEVTMRCQPILGHNTVFWYRQTMMQGLELLAYFRNRAPLDDSGMPKDRFSAEMPDATLATLKIQPSEPRDSAVYFCASGLEIRGEQFFGPGTRLTVL.

The gene calls are TRBV28 and TRBJ2-4, with TRBD1 as a possible D gene (6 bases). Germline values: CDR1 MDHEN, CDR2 SYDVKM. Trimming cost V 4 bases and J 5 bases, with 9 bases left between them. This CDR3 is built from 13 residues. The CDR3, as DNA: TGTGCCAGCAGTTCACAGGGTCAAAACATTCAGTACTTC. Its protein product is CASSSQGQNIQYF. The full variable domain, in which reference TRBV28 and TRBJ2-4 provide the parts outside the CDR3, is DVKVTQSSRYLVKRTGEKVFLECVQDMDHENMFWYRQDPGLGLRLIYFSYDVKMKEKGDIPEGYSVSREKKERFSLILESASTNQTSMYLCASSSQGQNIQYFGAGTRLSVL.

The chain carries TRBV11-3 and TRBJ2-4; perhaps TRBD1 as D (6 bases). The CDR3 loop spans 15 amino acids. From germline, CDR1 is SGHNT and CDR2 YENEEA. With 7 bases removed from V and 0 bases from J, the gap between germline ends came to 13 bases. CDR3 protein: CASIIGGKAKNIQYF. The CDR3 nucleotides are TGTGCCAGCATCATAGGGGGTAAAGCCAAAAACATTCAGTACTTC.

The rearrangement uses TRBV9 and TRBJ1-2, with D perhaps TRBD1 (6 bases). This CDR3 has 14 residues. From germline, CDR1 is SGDLS and CDR2 YYNGEE. V lost 4 bases and J 4 bases, leaving 14 bases between the germline ends. CDR3 in DNA: TGTGCCAGCAGCCCATCGACAGGAGGCTATGGCTACACCTTC. Translation: CASSPSTGGYGYTF.

The chain recombines TRBV7-3 with TRBJ2-5, with 7 positions matching TRBD1. J gave up 5 bases and V 8 bases, and 8 bases lay outside the gene matches. Germline-derived CDR1 and CDR2 are SGHTA and FQGTGA. This CDR3 contains 13 residues. CDR3 loop: CASSTGPKETQYF. As DNA, the CDR3 is TGTGCCAGCTCGACAGGGCCGAAGGAGACCCAGTACTTC.

This clone was seen only a few times. The V call is TRBV25-1, the J call TRBJ2-5, with D uncertain. CDR1 MGHDK and CDR2 SYGVNS come from the germline V gene. V was trimmed by 1 base and J by 4 bases, leaving 13 bases between them. The length of the CDR3 is 15 residues. The CDR3 is CASSELQLFGETQYF. The DNA for the CDR3 is TGTGCCAGCAGTGAATTACAGCTTTTCGGAGAGACCCAGTACTTC. The full variable domain, rest sourced from reference TRBV25-1 and TRBJ2-5, is EADIYQTPRYLVIGTGKKITLECSQTMGHDKMYWYQQDPGMELHLIHYSYGVNSTEKGDLSSESTVSRIRTEHFPLTLESARPSHTSQYLCASSELQLFGETQYFGPGTRLLVL.

The V call is TRBV9, the J call TRBJ2-7, with a possible D match to TRBD2 (6 bases). The CDR3 loop spans 14 amino acids. With 3 bases removed from V and 3 bases from J, the gap between germline ends came to 13 bases. Germline CDR1 SGDLS, CDR2 YYNGEE. The CDR3 reads CASSDGTGSYEQYF. In nucleotides, the CDR3 is TGTGCCAGCAGCGACGGGACTGGTAGCTACGAGCAGTACTTC.

This clone was counted once. The rearrangement links TRBV29-1 to TRBJ2-7; D is unclear. Between the trimmed V and J ends, which lost 5 bases and 2 bases, there was a span of 10 bases. The CDR3 has 12 amino acids. Germline V gene lookup returns CDR1 SQVTM and CDR2 ANQGSEA. The CDR3 spells CSVLAETYEQYF. CDR3 in DNA: TGCAGCGTTCTCGCGGAGACCTACGAGCAGTACTTC.